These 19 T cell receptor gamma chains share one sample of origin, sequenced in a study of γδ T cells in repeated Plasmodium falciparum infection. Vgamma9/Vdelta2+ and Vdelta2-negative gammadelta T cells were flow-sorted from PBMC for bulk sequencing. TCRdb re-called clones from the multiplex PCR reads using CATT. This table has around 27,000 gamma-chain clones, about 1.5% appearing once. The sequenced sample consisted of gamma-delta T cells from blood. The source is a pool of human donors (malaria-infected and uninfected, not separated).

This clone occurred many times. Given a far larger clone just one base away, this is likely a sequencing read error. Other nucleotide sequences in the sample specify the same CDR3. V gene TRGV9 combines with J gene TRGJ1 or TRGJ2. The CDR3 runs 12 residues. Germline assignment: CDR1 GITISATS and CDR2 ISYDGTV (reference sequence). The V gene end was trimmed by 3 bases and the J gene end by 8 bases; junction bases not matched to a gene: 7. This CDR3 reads CALWEITHKKLF. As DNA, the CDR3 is TGTGCCTTGTGGGAGATAACCCATAAGAAACTCTTT.

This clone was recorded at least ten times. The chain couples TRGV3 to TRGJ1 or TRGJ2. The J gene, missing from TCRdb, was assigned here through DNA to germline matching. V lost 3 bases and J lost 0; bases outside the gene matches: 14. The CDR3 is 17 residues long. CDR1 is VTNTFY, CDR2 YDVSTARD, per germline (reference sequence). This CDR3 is CATWDFISPSNYYKKLF. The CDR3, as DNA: TGTGCCACCTGGGACTTTATCAGTCCCTCGAATTATTATAAGAAACTCTTT.

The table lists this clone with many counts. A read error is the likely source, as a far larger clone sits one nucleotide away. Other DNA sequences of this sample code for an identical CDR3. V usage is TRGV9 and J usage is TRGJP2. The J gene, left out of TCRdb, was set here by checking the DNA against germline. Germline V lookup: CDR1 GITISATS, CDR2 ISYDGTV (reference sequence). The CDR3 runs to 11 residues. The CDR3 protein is CALGGDWIKTF. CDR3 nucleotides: TGTGCCTTGGGGGGTGACTGGATCAAGACGTTT.

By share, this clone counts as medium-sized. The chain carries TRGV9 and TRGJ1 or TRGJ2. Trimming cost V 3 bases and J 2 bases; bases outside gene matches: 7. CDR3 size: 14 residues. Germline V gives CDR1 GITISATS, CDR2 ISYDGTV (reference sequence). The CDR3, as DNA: TGTGCCTTGTGGGAGACCCAGGATTATTATAAGAAACTCTTT. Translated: CALWETQDYYKKLF.

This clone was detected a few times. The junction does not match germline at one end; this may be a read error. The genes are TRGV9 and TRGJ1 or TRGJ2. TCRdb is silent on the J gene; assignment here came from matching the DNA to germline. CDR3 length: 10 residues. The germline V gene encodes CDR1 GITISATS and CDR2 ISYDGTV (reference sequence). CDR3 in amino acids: CASPYYKKLF. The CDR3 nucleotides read TGCGCTTCCCCTTATTATAAGAAACTCTTT.

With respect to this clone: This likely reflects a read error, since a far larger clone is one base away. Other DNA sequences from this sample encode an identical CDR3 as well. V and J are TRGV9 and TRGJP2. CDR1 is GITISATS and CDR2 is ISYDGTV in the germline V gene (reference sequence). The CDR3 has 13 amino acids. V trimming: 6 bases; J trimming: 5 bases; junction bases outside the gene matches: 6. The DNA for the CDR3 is TGTGCCTTGTGGCGGAGGAGTGATTGGATCAAGACGTTT. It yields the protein CALWRRSDWIKTF.

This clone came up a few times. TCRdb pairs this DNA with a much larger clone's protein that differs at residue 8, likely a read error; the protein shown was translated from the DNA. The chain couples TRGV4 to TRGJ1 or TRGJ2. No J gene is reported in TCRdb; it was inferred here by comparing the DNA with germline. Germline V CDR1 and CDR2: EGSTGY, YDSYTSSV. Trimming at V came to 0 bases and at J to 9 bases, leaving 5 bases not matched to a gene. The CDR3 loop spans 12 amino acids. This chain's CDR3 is CATWDGNCKKLF. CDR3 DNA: TGTGCCACCTGGGATGGGAACTGTAAGAAACTCTTT.

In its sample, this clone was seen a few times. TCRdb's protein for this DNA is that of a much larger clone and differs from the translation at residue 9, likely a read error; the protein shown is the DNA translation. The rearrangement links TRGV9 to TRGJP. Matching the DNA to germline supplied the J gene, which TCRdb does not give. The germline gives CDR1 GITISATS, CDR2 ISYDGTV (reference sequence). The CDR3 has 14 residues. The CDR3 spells CALWPRVGEKIKVF. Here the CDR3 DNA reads TGTGCCTTGTGGCCCAGGGTGGGCGAAAAAATCAAGGTATTT.

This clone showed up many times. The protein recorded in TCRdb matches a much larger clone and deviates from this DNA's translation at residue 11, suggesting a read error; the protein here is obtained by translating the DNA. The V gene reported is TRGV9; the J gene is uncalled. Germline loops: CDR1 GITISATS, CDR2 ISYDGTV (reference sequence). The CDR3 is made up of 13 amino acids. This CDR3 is CALWEAVRYKRLF. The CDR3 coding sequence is TGTGCCTTGTGGGAGGCCGTCCGGTATAAGAGACTCTTT.

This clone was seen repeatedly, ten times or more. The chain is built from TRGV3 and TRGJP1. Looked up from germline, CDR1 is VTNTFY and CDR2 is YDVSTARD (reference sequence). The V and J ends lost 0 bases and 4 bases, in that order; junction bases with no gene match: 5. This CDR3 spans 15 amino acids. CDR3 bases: TGTGCCACCTGGGACAGGCAGGGCACTGGTTGGTTCAAGATATTT. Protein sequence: CATWDRQGTGWFKIF.

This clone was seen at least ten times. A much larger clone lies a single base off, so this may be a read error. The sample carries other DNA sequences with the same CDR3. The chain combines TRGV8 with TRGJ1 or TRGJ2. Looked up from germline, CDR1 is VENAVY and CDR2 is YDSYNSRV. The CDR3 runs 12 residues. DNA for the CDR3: TGTGCAACCTGGGATAGCCCCATTAAGAAACTCTTT. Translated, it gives CATWDSPIKKLF.

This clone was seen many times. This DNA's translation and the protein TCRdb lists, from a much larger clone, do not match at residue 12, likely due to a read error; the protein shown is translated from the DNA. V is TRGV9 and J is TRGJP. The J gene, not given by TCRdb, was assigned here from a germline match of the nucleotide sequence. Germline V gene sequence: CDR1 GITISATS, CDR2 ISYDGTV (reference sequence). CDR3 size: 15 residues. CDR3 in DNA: TGTGCCTTGTGGGAGCCGGAGTTGGGCAAAAAAACCAAGGTATTT. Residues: CALWEPELGKKTKVF.

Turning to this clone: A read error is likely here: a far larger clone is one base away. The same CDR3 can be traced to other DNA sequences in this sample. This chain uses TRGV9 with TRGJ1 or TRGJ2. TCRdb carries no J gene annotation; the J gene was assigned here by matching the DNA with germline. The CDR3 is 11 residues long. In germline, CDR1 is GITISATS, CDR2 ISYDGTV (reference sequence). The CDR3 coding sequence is TGCGCCTTGTGGTGGACTTATAAGAAACTCTTT. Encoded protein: CALWWTYKKLF.

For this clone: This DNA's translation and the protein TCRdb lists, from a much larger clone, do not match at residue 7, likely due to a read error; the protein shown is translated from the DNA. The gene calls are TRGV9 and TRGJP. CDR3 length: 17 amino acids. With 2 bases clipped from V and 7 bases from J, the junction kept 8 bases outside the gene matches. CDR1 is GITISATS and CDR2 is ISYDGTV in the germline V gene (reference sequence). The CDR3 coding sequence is TGTGCCTTGTGGGAGGCACTCCAGGAGTTGGGCAAAAAAATCAAGGTATTT. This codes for CALWEALQELGKKIKVF.

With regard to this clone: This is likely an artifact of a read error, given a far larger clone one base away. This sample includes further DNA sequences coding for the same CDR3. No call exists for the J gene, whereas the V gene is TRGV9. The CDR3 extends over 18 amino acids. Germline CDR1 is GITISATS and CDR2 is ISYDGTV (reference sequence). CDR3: CALWEVPLVGHLYYKKLF. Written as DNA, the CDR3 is TGTGCCTTGTGGGAGGTGCCCCTGGTCGGTCACCTCTATTATAAGAAGCTCTTT.

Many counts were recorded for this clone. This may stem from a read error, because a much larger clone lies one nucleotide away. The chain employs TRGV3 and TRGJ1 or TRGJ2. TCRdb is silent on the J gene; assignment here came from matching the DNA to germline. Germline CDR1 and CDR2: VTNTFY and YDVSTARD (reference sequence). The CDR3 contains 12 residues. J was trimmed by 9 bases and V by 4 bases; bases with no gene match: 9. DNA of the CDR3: TGTGCCACCTGGGAGCGCTACCCTAAGAAACTCTTT. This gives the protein CATWERYPKKLF.

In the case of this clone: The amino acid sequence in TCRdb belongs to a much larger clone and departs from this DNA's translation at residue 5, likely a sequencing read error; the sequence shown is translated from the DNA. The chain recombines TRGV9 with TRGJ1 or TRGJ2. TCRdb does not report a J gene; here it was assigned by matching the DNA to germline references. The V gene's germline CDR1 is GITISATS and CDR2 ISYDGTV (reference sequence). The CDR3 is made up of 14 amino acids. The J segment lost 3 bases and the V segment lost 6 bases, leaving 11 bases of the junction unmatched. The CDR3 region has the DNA TGTGCCTTGTGGAAGGGCCCCCCTTATTATAAGAAACTCTTT. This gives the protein CALWKGPPYYKKLF.

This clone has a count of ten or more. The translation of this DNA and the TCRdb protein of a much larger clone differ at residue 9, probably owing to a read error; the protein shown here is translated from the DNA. The CDR3: CALWEVAGRKIKVF. The CDR3 DNA sequence: TGTGCCTTGTGGGAGGTGGCGGGCAGAAAAATCAAGGTATTT. V gene TRGV9 combines with J gene TRGJP. TCRdb leaves out the J gene; it was filled in here by matching the DNA to germline. CDR1 and CDR2 from the germline V gene are GITISATS and ISYDGTV (reference sequence). The CDR3 is 14 residues long.

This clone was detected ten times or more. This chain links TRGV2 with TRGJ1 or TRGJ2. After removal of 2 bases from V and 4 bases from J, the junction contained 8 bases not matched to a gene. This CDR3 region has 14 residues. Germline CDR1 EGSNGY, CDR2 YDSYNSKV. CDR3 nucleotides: TGTGCCACCTGGGACGACCAGCCGTATTATAAGAAACTCTTT. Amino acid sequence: CATWDDQPYYKKLF.